The clone carrying this TCR beta chain was recorded only once. Its antigen is unknown. The data stem from a study of T-cell reconstitution after alpha-beta-depleted transplantation in children. General study results and limits: Where alpha-beta T cells came from about two months after transplant was reportedly several hundred expanded graft clones. Hyperexpanded clones declined; after one year, newly produced T cells mostly supplied diversity. Surviving recipient T cells and thymic progenitors accounted for the high day-60 TCRbeta diversity observed in some patients.

TCRbeta library construction was performed incorporating unique molecular identifiers. TCRdb used MiXCR to reprocess the PCR reads, holding one entry per CDR3 protein. The sample has 750,000 to 950,000 distinct CDR3 sequences; 15% to 20% are singletons. The CDR3 contains 14 residues. V lost 0 bases, J lost 6 bases, and 9 bases lay in between. CDR1 is SGHTA, CDR2 FQGTGA, per germline. This chain connects TRBV7-3 to TRBJ2-1, with D possibly matching TRBD2 (5 bases). Sequenced material: PBMCs, mostly from graft donor cells, taken 360 days after TCRalphabeta/CD19-depleted stem cell transplant. The TCR sequence derives from a male patient between 5 and 17 years old who had a stem cell transplant for acute lymphoblastic leukemia, so the T cells may come from the graft donor. CDR3: CASSLTRLANEQFF. CDR3 DNA sequence: TGTGCCAGCAGCTTAACGAGGCTAGCCAATGAGCAGTTCTTC. The variable domain in full, completed from reference TRBV7-3 and TRBJ2-1, reads GAGVSQTPSNKVTEKGKYVELRCDPISGHTALYWYRQSLGQGPEFLIYFQGTGAADDSGLPNDRFFAVRPEGSVSTLKIQRTERGDSAVYLCASSLTRLANEQFFGPGTRLTVL.